Shown below are 8 T cell receptor beta chains from a single sample sequenced in a study of shared clonotypes between healthy human individuals. Naivety among CD8 cells was defined by CD45RO negativity and positive CCR7 selection, thereby excluding terminally differentiated effector memory CD45RA+ cells. The assay was immunoSEQ multiplex PCR, and TCRdb's table has in-frame clones only and misses some. The sample includes some 2 million clones, less than 95% of them seen just once. The sequencing input was naive CD8+ T cells sorted from blood. These receptors all stem from a young man in good health.

This rearrangement joins TRBV29-1 to TRBJ1-1; D not certain. With 7 bases removed from V and 1 base from J, the gap between germline ends came to 13 bases. Germline V gene data show CDR1 as SQVTM and CDR2 as ANQGSEA. The CDR3 totals 13 residues. The CDR3 loop reads CSGGMLPNTEAFF. The CDR3 region has the DNA TGCAGCGGTGGTATGCTGCCGAACACTGAAGCTTTCTTT. The whole variable domain, filled in from reference TRBV29-1 and TRBJ1-1, reads SAVISQKPSRDICQRGTSLTIQCQVDSQVTMMFWYRQQPGQSLTLIATANQGSEATYESGFVIDKFPISRPNLTFSTLTVSNMSPEDSSIYLCSGGMLPNTEAFFGQGTRLTVV.

This chain links TRBV27 with TRBJ2-1; 8 bases are a match to TRBD2. This CDR3 has 17 amino acids. Losses at the gene ends were 3 bases for V and 2 bases for J; bases not matched to a gene: 9. Germline CDR1 reads MNHEY; CDR2 reads SMNVEV (reference sequence). CDR3 in amino acids: CASSFLAGPYPYNEQFF. The CDR3 DNA is TGTGCCAGCAGTTTCCTAGCGGGCCCCTATCCCTACAATGAGCAGTTCTTC.

The rearrangement uses TRBV28 and TRBJ2-7; TRBD2 might be the D (5 bases). Trimming shortened V by 6 bases and J by 0 bases, and 9 bases separated the two germline ends. The CDR3 extends over 13 amino acids. Germline CDR1 reads MDHEN; CDR2 reads SYDVKM. The CDR3 DNA is TGTGCCAGCAGGGGGAGTAACTCCTACGAGCAGTACTTC. It translates to CASRGSNSYEQYF.

The V gene is TRBV7-8, the J gene TRBJ2-7; D is undetermined. The CDR3 is made up of 13 amino acids. The ends were cut back, 4 bases at V and 6 bases at J, with 13 bases in the middle. Germline V gene data show CDR1 as SGHVS and CDR2 as FQNEAQ. The CDR3 here is CASSSRLGSEQYF. The CDR3 coding sequence is TGTGCCAGCAGCTCGCGTCTGGGAAGCGAGCAGTACTTC.

The V call is TRBV19, the J call TRBJ1-1; 10 bases match TRBD1. The V gene end was trimmed by 5 bases and the J gene end by 1 base; junction bases not matched to a gene: 4. Germline assignment: CDR1 LNHDA and CDR2 SQIVND (reference sequence). The CDR3 extends over 15 amino acids. The CDR3 sequence: CASSEDRGGNTEAFF. The DNA of the CDR3 is TGTGCCAGTAGTGAGGACAGGGGGGGGAACACTGAAGCTTTCTTT.

The V and J genes are TRBV11-2 and TRBJ2-7; no clear D. This CDR3 spans 12 amino acids. Germline V gene lookup returns CDR1 SGHAT and CDR2 FQNNGV. V was shortened by 1 base and J by 6 bases, with 7 bases between the two germline ends. CDR3 coding DNA: TGTGCCAGCAGCTTAGTCCCAGCCGAGCAGTACTTC. Protein product: CASSLVPAEQYF.

The rearrangement joins TRBV6-5 to TRBJ1-1; TRBD1 is a possible D gene (6 bases). V was trimmed by 6 bases and J by 4 bases, leaving 15 bases between them. The CDR3 contains 14 residues. Germline V gene lookup returns CDR1 MNHEY and CDR2 SVGAGI. The CDR3 DNA reads TGTGCCAGCAGGCCTACAGGGTACGGCACTGAAGCTTTCTTT. Translation gives CASRPTGYGTEAFF.

CDR3 DNA sequence: TGTGCCAGCAGCGTAGGATCAGAGCCATTCCCCCTCCACTTT. Its translation: CASSVGSEPFPLHF. V is TRBV9 and J is TRBJ1-6; D is undetermined. The CDR3 length is 14 residues. Germline V gene data show CDR1 as SGDLS and CDR2 as YYNGEE. Trimming took off 0 bases at V and 13 bases at J, with 14 bases between the two ends.